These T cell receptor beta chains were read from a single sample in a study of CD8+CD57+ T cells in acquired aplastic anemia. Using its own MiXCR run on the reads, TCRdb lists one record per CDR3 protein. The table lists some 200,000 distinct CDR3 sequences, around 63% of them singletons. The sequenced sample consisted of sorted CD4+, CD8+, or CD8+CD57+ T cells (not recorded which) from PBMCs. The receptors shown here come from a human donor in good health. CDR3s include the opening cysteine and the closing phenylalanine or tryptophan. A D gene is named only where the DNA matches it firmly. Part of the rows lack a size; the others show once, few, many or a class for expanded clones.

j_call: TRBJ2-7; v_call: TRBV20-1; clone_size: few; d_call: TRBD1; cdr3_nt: TGCAGTGCCCCTGGGGGGGGGGGACAGGGTTCCTACGAGCAGTACTTC; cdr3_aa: CSAPGGGGQGSYEQYF
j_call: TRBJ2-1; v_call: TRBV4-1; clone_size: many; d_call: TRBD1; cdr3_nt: TGCGCCAGCAGCCCGGGACAGGGCGAACGGTACAATGAGCAGTTCTTC; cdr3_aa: CASSPGQGERYNEQFF
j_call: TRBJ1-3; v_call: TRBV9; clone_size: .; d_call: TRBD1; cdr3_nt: TGTGCCAGCAGCTTTCGGGACAGCCAGCTGGGCGGAAACACCATATATTTT; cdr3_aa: CASSFRDSQLGGNTIYF
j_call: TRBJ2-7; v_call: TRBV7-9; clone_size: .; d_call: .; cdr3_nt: TGTGCCAGCAGCTATGGGATTTTACACGACGAGCAGTACTTC; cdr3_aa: CASSYGILHDEQYF
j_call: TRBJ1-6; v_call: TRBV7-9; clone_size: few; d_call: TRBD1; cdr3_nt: TGTGCCAGCAGTTACGGACAGGGGGAACTCAATTCACCCCTCCACTTT; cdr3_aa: CASSYGQGELNSPLHF
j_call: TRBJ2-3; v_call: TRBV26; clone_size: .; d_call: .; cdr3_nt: TGTGCCAGCAGTTTATTGGGGGGGGCTGGGATTACGCAGTATTTT; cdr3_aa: CASSLLGGAGITQYF
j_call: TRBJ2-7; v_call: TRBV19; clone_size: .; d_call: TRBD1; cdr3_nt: TGTGCCAGTAGTAGCCGGATCTTGGCAGGGGGCTACGAGCAGTACTTC; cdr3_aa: CASSSRILAGGYEQYF
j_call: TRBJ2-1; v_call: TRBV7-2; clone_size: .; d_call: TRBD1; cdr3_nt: TGTGCCAGCAGCTTTGACAGGGGGCTGGGGCAGTTCTTC; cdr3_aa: CASSFDRGLGQFF
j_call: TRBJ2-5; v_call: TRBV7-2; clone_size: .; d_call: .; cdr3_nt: TGTGCCAGCAGCTCATCCTCAATCCGGGCCCAGTACTTC; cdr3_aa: CASSSSSIRAQYF
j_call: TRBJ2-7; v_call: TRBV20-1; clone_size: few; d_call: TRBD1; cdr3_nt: TGCAGTGCACGGACAGGGCCCTACGAGCAGTACTTC; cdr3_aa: CSARTGPYEQYF
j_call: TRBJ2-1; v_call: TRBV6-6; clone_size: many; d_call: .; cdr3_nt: TGTGCCAGCATTGTGGCCCCCTACAATGAGCAGTTCTTC; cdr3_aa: CASIVAPYNEQFF
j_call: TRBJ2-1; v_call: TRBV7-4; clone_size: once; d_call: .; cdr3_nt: TGTGCCAGCAGCCCAAAAGGGGTTGGTCCCTACAGTGAGCAGTTCTTC; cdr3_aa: CASSPKGVGPYSEQFF
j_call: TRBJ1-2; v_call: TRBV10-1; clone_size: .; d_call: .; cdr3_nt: TGCGCCAGCAAACAGGGTTCTGGCTACACCTTC; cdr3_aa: CASKQGSGYTF
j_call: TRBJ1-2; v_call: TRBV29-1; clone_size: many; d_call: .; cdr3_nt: TGCAGCGCAGAGGACTCTTACTATGGCTACACCTTC; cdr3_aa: CSAEDSYYGYTF
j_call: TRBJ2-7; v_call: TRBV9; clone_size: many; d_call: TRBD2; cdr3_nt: TGTGCCAGCAGCGGCTTAGCGGGAGGCTACGAGCAGTACTTC; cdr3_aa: CASSGLAGGYEQYF
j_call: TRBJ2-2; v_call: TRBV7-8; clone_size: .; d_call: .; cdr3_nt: TGTGCCAGCAGCTTAACGGAGAGGAGACCGGACACCGGGGAGCTGTTTTTT; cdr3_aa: CASSLTERRPDTGELFF
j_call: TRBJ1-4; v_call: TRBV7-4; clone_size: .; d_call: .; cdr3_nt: TGTGCCAGCGATCTAGGCGAAAAACTGTTTTTT; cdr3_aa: CASDLGEKLFF
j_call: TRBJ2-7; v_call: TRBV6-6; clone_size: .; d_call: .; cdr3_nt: TGTGCCAGCAGTTACTCTGTGGACTACGAGCAGTACTTC; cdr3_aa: CASSYSVDYEQYF
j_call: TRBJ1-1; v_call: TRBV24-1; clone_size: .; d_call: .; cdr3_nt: TGTGCCACCAGTGAAGGGAGGGGCACTGAAGCTTTCTTT; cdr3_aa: CATSEGRGTEAFF
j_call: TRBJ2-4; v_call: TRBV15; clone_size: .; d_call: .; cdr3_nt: TGTGCCACCAGCGAGGGCCTATTAGCCAAAAACATTCAGTACTTC; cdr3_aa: CATSEGLLAKNIQYF
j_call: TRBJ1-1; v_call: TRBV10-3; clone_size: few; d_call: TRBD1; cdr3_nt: TGTGCCATCAGTGAGTCGCAGGGGGCAAATACTGAAGCTTTCTTT; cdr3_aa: CAISESQGANTEAFF
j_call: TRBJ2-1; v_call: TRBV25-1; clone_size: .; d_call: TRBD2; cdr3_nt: TGTGCCAGCAGTGAAAGAAGCGGGAGAGGAAATGAGCAGTTCTTC; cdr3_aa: CASSERSGRGNEQFF
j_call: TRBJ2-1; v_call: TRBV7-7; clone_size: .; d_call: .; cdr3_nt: TGTGCCAGCAGCTTAGGTTCGACAGGCGCCTACAATGAGCAGTTCTTC; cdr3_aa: CASSLGSTGAYNEQFF
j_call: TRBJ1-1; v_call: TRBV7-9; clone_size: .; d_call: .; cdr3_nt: TGTGCCAGCAGCTCGGGACTCGGCACTGAAGCTTTCTTT; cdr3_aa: CASSSGLGTEAFF
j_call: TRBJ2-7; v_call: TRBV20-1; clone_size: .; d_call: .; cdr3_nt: TGCAGTGCTAGAGATCGGGGCAGCCTACTAAACGAGCAGTACTTC; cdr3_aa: CSARDRGSLLNEQYF
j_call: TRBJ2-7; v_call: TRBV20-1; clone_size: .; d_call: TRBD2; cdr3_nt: TGCAGTGCTAGTCCTTTAGCGGGGGCGAGCCACGAGCAGTACTTC; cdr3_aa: CSASPLAGASHEQYF
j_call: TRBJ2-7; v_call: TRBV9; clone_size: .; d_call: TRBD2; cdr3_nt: TGTGCCAGCAGCGTCCAGACTAGCGGCTACGAGCAGTACTTC; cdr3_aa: CASSVQTSGYEQYF
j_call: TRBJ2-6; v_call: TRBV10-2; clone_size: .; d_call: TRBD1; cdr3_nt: TGCGCCAGCAGTGGTTGGACCGGGACAGAAAACTCTGGGGACAACGTCCTGACTTTC; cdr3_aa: CASSGWTGTENSGDNVLTF
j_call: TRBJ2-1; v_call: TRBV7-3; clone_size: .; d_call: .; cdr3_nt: TGTGCCAGCAGCTTTATCAATGAGCAGTTCTTC; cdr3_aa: CASSFINEQFF
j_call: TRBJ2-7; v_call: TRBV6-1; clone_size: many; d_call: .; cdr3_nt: TGTGCCAGCAGTGAAGCGGGCCCCCTGGGCGAGCAGTACTTC; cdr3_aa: CASSEAGPLGEQYF
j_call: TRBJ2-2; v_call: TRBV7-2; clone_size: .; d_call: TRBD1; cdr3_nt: TGTGCCAGCAGCTTACCCACAGGGGGGTACACCGGGGAGCTGTTTTTT; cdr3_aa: CASSLPTGGYTGELFF
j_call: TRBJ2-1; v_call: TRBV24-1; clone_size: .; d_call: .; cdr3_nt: TGTGCCAGCAGCTTGGTCTTAATACAAAGCTCCTACAATGAGCAGTTCTTC; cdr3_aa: CASSLVLIQSSYNEQFF
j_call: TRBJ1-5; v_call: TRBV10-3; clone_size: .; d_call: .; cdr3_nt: TGTGCCATCAGTGAGTCTACGGATCAGCCCCAGCATTTT; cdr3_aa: CAISESTDQPQHF
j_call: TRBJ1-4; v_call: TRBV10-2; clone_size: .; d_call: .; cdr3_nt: TGCGCCAGCAGTGCCCGGGGATCGGCTGAAAAACTGTTTTTT; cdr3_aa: CASSARGSAEKLFF
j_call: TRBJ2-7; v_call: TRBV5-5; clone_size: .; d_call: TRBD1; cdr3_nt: TGCGCCAGCACTCCCGTCCCGGGACAGGCGTCCCTGGAGCAGTACTTC; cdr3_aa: CASTPVPGQASLEQYF
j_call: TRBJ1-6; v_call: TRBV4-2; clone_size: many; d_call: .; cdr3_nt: TGTGCCAGCAGCCATCAGGGTTCACCCCTCCACTTT; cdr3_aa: CASSHQGSPLHF
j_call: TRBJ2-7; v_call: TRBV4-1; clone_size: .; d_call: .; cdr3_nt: TGCGCCAGCAGCCAAGTAGGCACGCGGGCGGATTACGAGCAGTACTTC; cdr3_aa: CASSQVGTRADYEQYF
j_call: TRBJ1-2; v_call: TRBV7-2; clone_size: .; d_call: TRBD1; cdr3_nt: TGTGCCAGCAGCTTTAAGGGGGCGCCCGACTATGGCTACACCTTC; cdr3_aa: CASSFKGAPDYGYTF
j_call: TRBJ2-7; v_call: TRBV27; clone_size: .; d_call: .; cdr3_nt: TGTGCCAGCAGTTTATTGTCAGGGGTCTTTTACGAGCAGTACTTC; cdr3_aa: CASSLLSGVFYEQYF
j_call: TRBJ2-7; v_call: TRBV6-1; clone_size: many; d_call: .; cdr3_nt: TGTGCCAGCAGTGCCCCCACCTACGAGCAGTACTTC; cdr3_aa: CASSAPTYEQYF